Sequencing of this T cell receptor (beta chain) was carried out in a study of shared clonotypes between healthy human individuals. Study summary: The study used three CD4 naive, three CD4 memory, two CD8 naive and one CD8 memory plate per donor.

This clone was picked up a small number of times. Its cognate antigen is unknown. General study points: Richness estimates generally favored naive over memory subsets.

Measured with immunoSEQ multiplex PCR; TCRdb has only the in-frame clones, and not every one. Among fewer than 200,000 clones, 65% to 80% were seen once, and the ten largest hold 10%. This receptor was taken from a man between 25 and 39 years old in good health. The specimen sequenced was memory CD4+ T cells sorted from blood. Noted subset: CD45RA-negative fraction.

The CDR3 spells CASSVGGARTDTQYF. CDR3 in DNA: TGTGCCAGCAGCGTAGGCGGGGCTCGCACAGATACGCAGTATTTT. The chain uses TRBV9 and TRBJ2-3, with D perhaps TRBD2 (6 bases). V lost 0 bases and J 1 base, leaving 9 bases between the germline ends. The CDR3 extends over 15 amino acids. Germline CDR1 and CDR2: SGDLS and YYNGEE.